This is a list of T cell receptor beta chains from one sample in a study of CD8 T cells in Susac syndrome. TCRdb reanalysed the immunoSEQ multiplex PCR reads using MiXCR and keeps one entry per CDR3 protein. The sample gives around 270,000 distinct CDR3 sequences, over 75% of which show up once; 0.2% to 0.25% is in the top ten. The source material was CD8+ T cells from PBMCs. These receptors came from a human donor with multiple sclerosis. Both conserved end residues are part of each CDR3. The D gene is left open where the match is weak. Size values are once, few and many counts, or a class for expanded clones, and some rows have none.

j_call v_call clone_size d_call cdr3_aa cdr3_nt
TRBJ2-7 TRBV27 NA TRBD2 CASSRLALRYEQYF TGTGCCAGCAGTCGACTAGCATTGAGGTACGAGCAGTACTTC
TRBJ2-7 TRBV9 few NA CASSPQPSSSSYEQYF TGTGCCAGCAGCCCCCAACCTAGCTCCAGCTCCTACGAGCAGTACTTC
TRBJ2-3 TRBV27 NA NA CASSTLTGTDTQYF TGTGCCAGCAGTACACTGACAGGCACAGATACGCAGTATTTT
TRBJ2-1 TRBV27 NA NA CASSLSAAFGNEQFF TGTGCCAGCAGTTTATCGGCCGCTTTTGGCAATGAGCAGTTCTTC
TRBJ1-1 TRBV29-1 NA NA CSVLRGWVNTEAFF TGCAGCGTCCTTCGGGGCTGGGTGAACACTGAAGCTTTCTTT
TRBJ2-3 TRBV13 NA TRBD2 CASSLETSGPSTDTQYF TGTGCCAGCAGCTTAGAGACTAGCGGGCCTAGCACAGATACGCAGTATTTT
TRBJ2-7 TRBV20-1 once TRBD2 CRSGTILEQYF TGCAGGTCCGGGACTATCCTCGAGCAGTACTTC
TRBJ2-7 TRBV29-1 few TRBD1 CSVEEVSGGSYEQYF TGCAGCGTTGAAGAGGTGTCAGGGGGCTCCTACGAGCAGTACTTC
TRBJ2-6 TRBV4-3 NA NA CASSQEQGVAGANVLTF TGCGCCAGCAGCCAAGAGCAAGGGGTGGCTGGGGCCAACGTCCTGACTTTC
TRBJ2-3 TRBV27 once TRBD2 CASTLAGGVTDTQYF TGTGCCAGTACACTAGCGGGAGGAGTCACAGATACGCAGTATTTT
TRBJ2-7 TRBV29-1 NA NA CSVKTPGSYEQYF TGCAGCGTTAAGACCCCAGGGTCCTACGAGCAGTACTTT
TRBJ2-2 TRBV2 NA NA CASIRLLTRELFF TGTGCCAGCATTAGACTACTTACTAGGGAGCTGTTTTTT
TRBJ1-3 TRBV29-1 NA TRBD1 CSVVVWDREYLDGNTIYF TGCAGCGTTGTCGTATGGGACAGGGAATACCTCGATGGAAACACCATATATTTT
TRBJ1-2 TRBV5-6 few NA CASSAGRIYGYTF TGTGCCAGCAGCGCGGGACGGATCTATGGCTACACCTTC
TRBJ1-3 TRBV4-3 once NA CASSQDSLSGNTIYF TGCGCCAGCAGCCAAGACAGCCTGTCTGGAAACACCATATATTTT
TRBJ2-2 TRBV9 NA NA CASSKGDYNTGELFF TGTGCCAGCAGCAAAGGGGATTACAACACCGGGGAGCTGTTTTTT
TRBJ2-1 TRBV7-9 NA NA CACLVAEYNEQFF TGTGCCTGCCTGGTAGCGGAGTACAATGAGCAGTTCTTC
TRBJ1-2 TRBV7-2 NA NA CASSLVVYGYTF TGTGCCAGCAGCTTAGTGGTTTATGGCTACACCTTC
TRBJ1-5 TRBV21-1 NA NA CASSKIEDSLFGYNQPQHF TGTGCCAGCAGCAAAATAGAGGACAGCCTTTTCGGTTACAATCAGCCCCAGCATTTT
TRBJ2-7 TRBV27 NA NA CASSTSNRPGTLSYEQYF TGTGCCAGCAGTACCTCCAATAGGCCCGGGACATTAAGCTACGAGCAGTACTTC
TRBJ2-1 TRBV9 NA NA CASSVETGDYNEQFF TGTGCCAGCAGCGTAGAGACGGGAGACTACAATGAGCAGTTCTTC
TRBJ2-7 TRBV18 NA TRBD1 CASSRPGQGIGEQYF TGTGCCAGCTCACGTCCAGGACAGGGGATCGGCGAGCAGTACTTC
TRBJ2-5 TRBV5-6 NA NA CASSLAQSPRGRQETQYF TGTGCCAGCAGCTTGGCCCAATCCCCCCGGGGGCGTCAAGAGACCCAGTACTTC
TRBJ2-1 TRBV4-3 NA TRBD2 CASSQSTSGFYNEQFF TGCGCCAGCAGCCAATCCACTAGCGGCTTCTACAATGAGCAGTTCTTC
TRBJ2-6 TRBV4-2 once NA CASSQAEEGAGANVLTF TGTGCCAGCAGCCAAGCTGAAGAGGGCGCTGGGGCCAACGTCCTGACTTTC
TRBJ1-1 TRBV4-1 few NA CASSQPPAGWTEAFF TGCGCCAGCAGCCAACCCCCCGCAGGATGGACTGAAGCTTTCTTT
TRBJ1-3 TRBV6-2/TRBV6-3 NA NA CASLDGRSGNTIYF TGTGCCAGCCTGGACGGGCGCTCTGGAAACACCATATATTTT
TRBJ2-7 TRBV19 NA NA CASSSPGSPGEQYF TGTGCCAGTAGTTCCCCAGGTTCTCCTGGCGAGCAGTACTTC
TRBJ1-2 TRBV6-2/TRBV6-3 few NA CASSYEVGYTF TGTGCCAGCAGTTACGAGGTTGGCTACACCTTC
TRBJ2-7 TRBV30 NA NA CAWMSDYEQYF TGTGCCTGGATGTCAGACTACGAGCAGTACTTC
TRBJ2-7 TRBV2 NA NA CASSEAPKTASYEQYF TGTGCCAGCAGTGAAGCCCCGAAAACGGCCTCCTACGAGCAGTACTTC
TRBJ2-5 TRBV7-9 NA TRBD1 CASSSTGNHQETQYF TGTGCCAGCAGTTCGACAGGGAACCACCAAGAGACCCAGTACTTC
TRBJ1-2 TRBV5-6 NA NA CASSREGSYGYTF TGTGCCAGCAGCCGGGAGGGATCCTATGGCTACACCTTC
TRBJ2-1 TRBV29-1 NA NA CSVGQPYNEQFF TGCAGCGTCGGACAACCTTACAATGAGCAGTTCTTC
TRBJ1-6 TRBV30 NA NA CAYTPAASPLHF TGTGCCTACACTCCAGCAGCTTCACCCCTCCACTTT
TRBJ1-1 TRBV10-3 NA NA CAISELSGASTEAFF TGTGCCATCAGTGAGTTGTCAGGGGCAAGCACTGAAGCTTTCTTT
TRBJ2-1 TRBV6-5 NA NA CASSYGPFAGRGYNEQFF TGTGCCAGCAGTTACGGGCCCTTTGCGGGAAGAGGGTACAATGAGCAGTTCTTC
TRBJ2-5 TRBV18 NA NA CASSPPPGAGTSQTQYF TGTGCCAGCTCACCGCCCCCCGGGGCCGGGACTTCCCAGACCCAGTACTTC
TRBJ2-5 TRBV28 NA NA CASMGAVLPQETQYF TGTGCCAGCATGGGGGCGGTCCTCCCCCAAGAGACCCAGTACTTC
TRBJ2-7 TRBV20-1 NA NA CSARDRGYSYEQYF TGCAGTGCTAGAGATCGGGGTTACTCCTACGAGCAGTACTTC
TRBJ2-1 TRBV5-4 NA TRBD1 CASRRDRVNEQFF TGTGCCAGCAGACGGGACAGGGTTAATGAGCAGTTCTTC
TRBJ2-1 TRBV5-1 few NA CASSSTNEQFF TGCGCCAGCAGCTCAACCAATGAGCAGTTCTTC
TRBJ2-3 TRBV7-9 NA NA CASSPRPLAYITDTQYF TGTGCCAGCAGCCCGCGCCCTCTAGCGTATATCACAGATACGCAGTATTTT
TRBJ1-1 TRBV7-3 few NA CASSRSGNTEAFF TGTGCCAGCAGCCGTAGCGGAAACACTGAAGCTTTCTTT
TRBJ2-7 TRBV19 once TRBD2 CASSPGGIYEQYF TGTGCCAGTAGTCCCGGGGGGATCTACGAGCAGTACTTC
TRBJ2-2 TRBV7-3 NA TRBD2 CASSPTSAYANTGELFF TGTGCCAGCAGCCCCACTAGCGCCTATGCGAACACCGGGGAGCTGTTTTTT
TRBJ1-2 TRBV24-1 NA NA CATSGPDTLLYGYTF TGTGCCACCAGTGGACCGGACACCCTGCTCTATGGCTACACCTTC
TRBJ2-3 TRBV4-3 NA TRBD2 CASSQETPSGSTDTQYF TGCGCCAGCAGCCAAGAAACCCCTAGCGGGAGCACAGATACGCAGTATTTT
TRBJ2-1 TRBV11-2 NA TRBD2 CASSLSPREEYNEQFF TGTGCCAGCAGCTTATCTCCTCGGGAGGAGTACAATGAGCAGTTCTTC
TRBJ1-1 TRBV10-3 once NA CAISEGGGTEAFF TGTGCCATCAGTGAAGGTGGGGGGACTGAAGCTTTCTTT
TRBJ2-7 TRBV10-3 NA TRBD2 CAIRGLAGRDEQYF TGTGCCATCAGGGGACTAGCGGGACGCGACGAGCAGTACTTC
TRBJ2-7 TRBV24-1 NA NA CATSDLSYEQYF TGTGCCACCAGTGATTTGAGCTACGAGCAGTACTTC
TRBJ2-7 TRBV7-9 NA NA CASSYLGEVWTPDYEQYF TGTGCCAGCAGCTACTTGGGCGAGGTTTGGACACCGGACTACGAGCAGTACTTC
TRBJ2-3 TRBV27 NA NA CASSFQGMSTDTQYF TGTGCCAGCAGTTTCCAGGGTATGAGCACAGATACGCAGTATTTT
TRBJ1-1 TRBV7-6 few TRBD1 CASAGTGVTEAFF TGTGCCAGCGCCGGGACAGGGGTGACTGAAGCTTTCTTT
TRBJ2-7 TRBV20-1 NA TRBD2 CSARTLGLAGGIPYEQYF TGCAGTGCAAGGACCCTCGGGCTAGCGGGAGGGATACCCTACGAGCAGTACTTC